Listed below are T cell receptor beta chains from one sample, sequenced in a study of T cell changes during pregnancy in multiple sclerosis. Only in-frame clones appear in the TCRdb table, and some are missing; sequencing was by immunoSEQ multiplex PCR. Of 43,000 or so clones in the sample, 70% to 90% were seen once. The source material was peripheral blood, sampled in the first trimester of pregnancy. The origin of the receptors is a female donor with multiple sclerosis, enrolled in a pregnancy study. The CDR3 runs from the conserved cysteine through the conserved F or W. The order of the fields is J gene, clone size, V gene, D gene, CDR3 DNA, CDR3 protein. The D gene is left open where the match is weak. Expanded clones get a size class; other rows say once, few or many, or leave the size out.

j_call: TRBJ2-7
clone_size: .
v_call: TRBV10-3
d_call: .
cdr3_nt: TGTGCCATCAGTGATTCAGTTCCCGCCTACGAGCAGTACTTC
cdr3_aa: CAISDSVPAYEQYF

j_call: TRBJ1-3
clone_size: .
v_call: TRBV5-1
d_call: .
cdr3_nt: TGCGCCAGCAGCTTCGGAGACACCATATATTTT
cdr3_aa: CASSFGDTIYF

j_call: TRBJ2-2
clone_size: .
v_call: TRBV19
d_call: .
cdr3_nt: TGTGCCAGTAGTTGGACTATCACCGGGGAGCTGTTTTTT
cdr3_aa: CASSWTITGELFF

j_call: TRBJ2-1
clone_size: .
v_call: TRBV6-1
d_call: TRBD1
cdr3_nt: TGTGCCAGCAGTGCCCAGGGGGCCCACTACAATGAGCAGTTCTTC
cdr3_aa: CASSAQGAHYNEQFF

j_call: TRBJ1-1
clone_size: .
v_call: TRBV4-3
d_call: .
cdr3_nt: TGCGCCAGCAGCCAAGATTCGGGCAGGGGGAACACTGAAGCTTTCTTT
cdr3_aa: CASSQDSGRGNTEAFF

j_call: TRBJ2-3
clone_size: .
v_call: TRBV5-1
d_call: TRBD2
cdr3_nt: TGCGCCAGCAGCGGCGGGTCGCTAGCGGGGGGCACAGATACGCAGTATTTT
cdr3_aa: CASSGGSLAGGTDTQYF

j_call: TRBJ2-2
clone_size: once
v_call: TRBV27
d_call: TRBD1
cdr3_nt: TGTGCCAGCAGTTTATCGCCAGGACAGGGTGACACCGGGGAGCTGTTTTTT
cdr3_aa: CASSLSPGQGDTGELFF

j_call: TRBJ2-7
clone_size: .
v_call: TRBV5-1
d_call: TRBD1
cdr3_nt: TGCGCCAGCAGCGCCGGGACAGGCCCCGGGGTGTCCTACGAGCAGTACTTC
cdr3_aa: CASSAGTGPGVSYEQYF

j_call: TRBJ1-5
clone_size: .
v_call: TRBV21-1
d_call: .
cdr3_nt: TGTGCCAGCAGCAACCCGACAGGGGGCAATCAGCCCCAGCATTTT
cdr3_aa: CASSNPTGGNQPQHF

j_call: TRBJ1-2
clone_size: .
v_call: TRBV29-1
d_call: .
cdr3_nt: TGCAGCGTTGCGGAGGGAGGATATGGCTACACCTTC
cdr3_aa: CSVAEGGYGYTF

j_call: TRBJ2-6
clone_size: .
v_call: TRBV19
d_call: .
cdr3_nt: TGTGCCAGTAGGATCCAGGGTTCTGGGGCCAACGTCCTGACTTTC
cdr3_aa: CASRIQGSGANVLTF

j_call: TRBJ2-2
clone_size: .
v_call: TRBV2
d_call: .
cdr3_nt: TGTGCCAGCAGTGAAGGGGGAGCGGCGACGAACACCGGGGAGCTGTTTTTT
cdr3_aa: CASSEGGAATNTGELFF

j_call: TRBJ1-4
clone_size: once
v_call: TRBV19
d_call: .
cdr3_nt: TGTGCCAGTAGTATTGGACCGTCGGGGTTTAGACTGTTTTTT
cdr3_aa: CASSIGPSGFRLFF

j_call: TRBJ1-2
clone_size: .
v_call: TRBV9
d_call: TRBD1
cdr3_nt: TGTGCCAGCAGCCGACAGGGGAGTTGGTATGGCTACACCTTC
cdr3_aa: CASSRQGSWYGYTF

j_call: TRBJ1-2
clone_size: .
v_call: TRBV21-1
d_call: .
cdr3_nt: TGTGCCAGCAGCAAAGGGGGTTCGGACAGAGCCTATGGCTACACCTTC
cdr3_aa: CASSKGGSDRAYGYTF

j_call: TRBJ1-2
clone_size: once
v_call: TRBV6-1
d_call: .
cdr3_nt: TGTGCCAGTCGTTGGAGCGCTGACTATGGCTACACCTTC
cdr3_aa: CASRWSADYGYTF